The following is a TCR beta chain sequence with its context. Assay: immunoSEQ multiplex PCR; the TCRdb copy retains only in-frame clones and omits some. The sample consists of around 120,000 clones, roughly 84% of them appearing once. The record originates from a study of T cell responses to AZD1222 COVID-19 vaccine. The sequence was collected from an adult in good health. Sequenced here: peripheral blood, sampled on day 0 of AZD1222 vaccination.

CDR3 loop: CASSFRRGAGEQYF. CDR3 sequence (DNA): TGTGCCAGCAGCTTTCGCCGGGGGGCGGGGGAGCAGTACTTC. The chain recombines TRBV7-2 with TRBJ2-7; D is perhaps TRBD2 (7 bases). Germline lookup yields CDR1 SGHTA and CDR2 FQGNSA. CDR3 length: 14 amino acids. The V and J ends lost 3 bases and 7 bases respectively, with 16 bases between them.